This T cell receptor beta chain was sequenced in a study of post-analysis software for immune sequencing data. TCR beta libraries were prepared from cDNA with unique molecular identifiers. TCRdb reprocessed the PCR reads via MiXCR and lists one record per CDR3 protein. The sample includes about 260,000 distinct CDR3 sequences, approximately 34% of them seen just once. This clonotype was detected ten times or more. No antigen is known for it. General observations from the study: Patients carried 4 or 5 TRBV segments more frequently than controls did, and TRBV5-6, TRBV5-1 and TRBV20-1 were among them.

The J segment lost 5 bases and the V segment lost 5 bases, leaving 6 bases of the junction unmatched. Per the germline V gene, CDR1 is MNHEY and CDR2 is SVGAGI. This CDR3 spans 14 amino acids. The J gene is TRBJ1-5, the V gene TRBV6-5; 7 nucleotides agree with TRBD1. The sequencing input was blood. This receptor was identified in a girl between 5 and 17 years old with multiple sclerosis. The CDR3, as DNA: TGTGCCAGCAGTCCGAAAACAGGGGATCAGCCCCAGCATTTT. Amino acids: CASSPKTGDQPQHF.